This T cell receptor beta chain emerged from a study of T-cell memory formation after mild COVID-19. As for the study in general: TCR clusters showed largely donor specificity.

CDR3 length equals 15 residues. CDR1 and CDR2 from the germline V gene are SGHTA and FQGNSA. Trimming at V came to 5 bases and at J to 1 base, leaving 6 bases not matched to a gene. Broader study findings: Several responding clones turned up in pre-infection memory, indicating that cross-reactive memory may have taken part. A balance of CD4 and CD8 characterized clones contracting day 15 to 85, whereas later expanders leaned CD4+.

UMIs and sample barcodes were carried by the TCR alpha and TCR beta cDNA libraries that 5'RACE produced using constant-segment primers. One entry per CDR3 protein results from TCRdb running MiXCR on the 5' RACE reads. The table has roughly 150,000 distinct CDR3 sequences, roughly 13% seen once. This clonotype has just a few counts. Its antigen remains unidentified. Sequencing input: PBMCs or a T cell subset sorted from them (not recorded which). This rearrangement joins TRBV7-2 to TRBJ1-1, with TRBD1 matching 8 bases. This clonotype was sampled from a man younger than 35 who had mild COVID-19 (a few samples of this study predate the infection). Cell type and time point are not known. CDR3 sequence: CASSLQQGGNTEAFF. CDR3 nucleotides: TGTGCCAGCAGCCTCCAACAGGGGGGGAACACTGAAGCTTTCTTT.